The sequence of this T cell receptor beta chain was determined in a study of cytomegalovirus exposure and HLA in healthy donors. Findings of the study overall: According to reports, the classifier identified cytomegalovirus status with high specificity and sensitivity. Through in vitro validation, a few CMV-associated chains were shown to be specific for CMV antigens.

The method was immunoSEQ multiplex PCR; TCRdb's version includes in-frame clones alone and lacks a portion of them. Counted here are some 130,000 clones, around 87% occurring once; the ten biggest clones make up more than 5%. With V trimmed by 6 bases and J by 3 bases, 5 bases remained unmatched. The CDR3 runs 14 residues. Germline CDR1 reads MDHEN; CDR2 reads SYDVKM. The table lists this clone with a count of one. Its antigen is not known. The chain joins TRBV28 to TRBJ2-7, with TRBD1 matching over 10 bases. The sample consisted of PBMCs. The clonotype originates from a woman aged 18 to 35 in good health and CMV-seropositive. CDR3 region: CASSPGQGLYEQYF. The CDR3 DNA reads as TGTGCCAGCAGCCCGGGACAGGGGCTCTACGAGCAGTACTTC.